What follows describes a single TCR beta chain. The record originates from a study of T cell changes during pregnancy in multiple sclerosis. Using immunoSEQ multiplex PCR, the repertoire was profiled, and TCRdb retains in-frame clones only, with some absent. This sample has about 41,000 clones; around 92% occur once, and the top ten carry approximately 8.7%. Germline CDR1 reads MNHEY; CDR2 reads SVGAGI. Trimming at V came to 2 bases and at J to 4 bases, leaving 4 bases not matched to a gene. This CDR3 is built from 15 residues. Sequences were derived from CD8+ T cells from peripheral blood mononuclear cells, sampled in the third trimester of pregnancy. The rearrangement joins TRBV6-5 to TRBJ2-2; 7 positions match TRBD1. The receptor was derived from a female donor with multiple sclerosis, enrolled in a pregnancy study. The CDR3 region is CASSYETGITGELFF. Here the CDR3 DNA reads TGTGCCAGCAGTTACGAGACAGGGATCACCGGGGAGCTGTTTTTT.